This TCR beta chain stems from a study of OX40 agonist ivuxolimab in advanced cancers. Some background on the complete study: Ivuxolimab was an agonistic, fully human IgG2 monoclonal antibody directed against OX40 (CD134), a costimulatory receptor. Of the roughly 51 patients in dose escalation, approximately 20 had hepatocellular carcinoma, some 15 had melanoma, 9 had renal cell carcinoma and 9 had head and neck cancer. Prior anti-PD-1, anti-PD-L1 or anti-CTLA-4 therapy was permitted, and approximately 40% of dose-escalation patients had received checkpoint inhibitors. Partial responses occurred in three dose-escalation patients: two with cutaneous melanoma and one with hepatocellular carcinoma. The paper describes the monotherapy dose-escalation part (N of about 54 patients) of the phase I trial of ivuxolimab. Intravenous ivuxolimab was administered to patients every 2 weeks at six dose levels: 0.01, 0.1, 0.3, 1.5, 3 and 10 mg/kg. In the dose-escalation cohort, around four fifths of patients were male, and the mean age was around 60 years, with a range of about 20 to 90. Peripheral TCRbeta sequencing was intended to test whether TCR sequence diversity was altered and clonal T-cell expansion was caused by ivuxolimab. Here is what the overall study found, with its caveats: At doses of 0.1 to 3.0 mg/kg, clonal expansion of both CD4+ and CD8+ blood T cells was observed from baseline to week 6. Antigen specificity was not determined for the clonally expanded peripheral T cells. After ivuxolimab, more expanded clones were found on average in CD8+ T cells than in CD4+ T cells. In the 0.1-3.0 mg/kg groups, partial responders had among the lowest normalized peripheral clonal expansion, particularly in CD8+ T cells. Low levels of normalized T-cell clonal expansion were also seen in some patients who did not respond.

Turning to this clone: Its antigen has not been determined. Base qualities are not at hand, and no much larger clone is one base apart.

Genomic DNA was extracted from sorted cells for sequencing of the TCRbeta CDR3 region. The immunoSEQ Assay was used for sequencing of TCRbeta CDR3 regions. Sourced from immuneACCESS, this table was stored by TCRdb with only in-frame sequences that have V and J called. A share of the clones is absent; for the studies checked, an unresolved V gene accounts for under half, and the remainder has no known explanation. Counted in this sample were about 51,000 clones; about 86% of them appeared once. The leading ten clones occupy about 2.9% of the sample. Patients with a history of autoimmune disease or receiving systemic immunosuppression were excluded from the trial. Peripheral blood for TCR sequencing was collected from all dose cohorts at baseline, on cycle 4 day 1, and on cycle 7 day 1. Samples came from an open-label, multicenter, first-in-human phase I dose-escalation trial of ivuxolimab. Adults with locally advanced or metastatic head and neck squamous cell, hepatocellular, melanoma or renal cell carcinoma were enrolled in the trial. CD4+ and CD8+ T cells were sorted separately from peripheral blood before TCR sequencing.

V trim: 1 base; J trim: 3 bases; unmatched bases: 6. The germline V gene yields SQVTM for CDR1 and ANQGSEA for CDR2. The cysteine opens and the phenylalanine closes a CDR3 of 15 amino acids. Just the 45-base CDR3 DNA is kept, in frame starting at base 1. This material consisted of CD4+ or CD8+ T cells sorted from blood, taken in a trial of the OX40 agonist ivuxolimab. This TCR was sampled from an adult with an advanced solid tumor such as melanoma, head and neck, liver or kidney cancer. In this chain, TRBV29-1 is recombined with TRBJ2-4, with TRBD2 matching 7 junction bases. For the CDR3, the sequence is CSVEGGPSGKNIQYF. The DNA reads TGCAGCGTTGAAGGTGGGCCTAGCGGCAAAAACATTCAGTACTTC.